A few counts support the clone carrying this TCR beta chain. Its antigen is not identified. Unique molecular identifiers had been added to the TCR beta cDNA libraries. In TCRdb, the PCR reads were re-called with MiXCR into one record per CDR3 protein. The data show 450,000 or so distinct CDR3 sequences, under 55% seen once. This entry belongs to a study of post-analysis software for immune sequencing data. Study-wide findings and caveats: Same-batch preparations were strongly co-clustered by F measure. Higher frequency in patients than in controls was seen for roughly five TRBV segments, with TRBV5-6, TRBV5-1 and TRBV20-1 among them.

V lost 4 bases to trimming and J lost 8 bases; unmatched junction nucleotides: 11. The CDR3 has 17 amino acids. Germline lookup yields CDR1 SGHVS and CDR2 FNYEAQ. The sample comprised blood. V and J are TRBV7-6 and TRBJ2-1, with 13 nucleotides matching TRBD2. This receptor was identified in a girl between 10 and 17 years old with multiple sclerosis. The CDR3 nucleotides read TGTGCCAGCAGCTCCAAGCCGGGACTAGCGGGACCCGATGAGCAGTTCTTC. This codes for CASSSKPGLAGPDEQFF. The full variable domain, in which reference TRBV7-6 and TRBJ2-1 provide the parts outside the CDR3, is GAGVSQSPRYKVTKRGQDVALRCDPISGHVSLYWYRQALGQGPEFLTYFNYEAQQDKSGLPNDRFSAERPEGSISTLTIQRTEQRDSAMYRCASSSKPGLAGPDEQFFGPGTRLTVL.